This TCR beta chain was identified in a study of T cell changes during pregnancy in multiple sclerosis. TCRdb's copy holds only in-frame clones and misses some; the assay was immunoSEQ multiplex PCR. Of roughly 69,000 clones detected, under 95% appear once; the ten largest clones hold roughly 1.5%. V was pared by 5 bases and J by 2 bases, with 2 bases of the junction left unmatched. Germline values: CDR1 SGHTA, CDR2 FQGNSA. The CDR3 length is 15 residues. This rearrangement joins TRBV7-2 to TRBJ1-6; 8 bases agree with TRBD1. Sequencing used peripheral blood, obtained in the third trimester of pregnancy. The sequence was collected from a female donor with multiple sclerosis, enrolled in a pregnancy study. The CDR3 loop is CASSPQGAYNSPLHF. The CDR3 coding sequence is TGTGCCAGCAGCCCACAGGGGGCCTATAATTCACCCCTCCACTTT.